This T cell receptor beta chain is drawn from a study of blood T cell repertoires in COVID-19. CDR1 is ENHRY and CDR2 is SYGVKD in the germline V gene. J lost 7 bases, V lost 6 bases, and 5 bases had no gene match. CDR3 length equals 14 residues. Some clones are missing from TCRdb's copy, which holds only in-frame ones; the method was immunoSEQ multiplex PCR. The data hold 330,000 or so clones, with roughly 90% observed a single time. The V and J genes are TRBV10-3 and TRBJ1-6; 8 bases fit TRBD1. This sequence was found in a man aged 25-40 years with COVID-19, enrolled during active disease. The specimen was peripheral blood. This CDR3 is CAIRSGQGNSPLHF. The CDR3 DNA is TGTGCCATCAGGTCCGGACAGGGAAATTCACCCCTCCACTTT.